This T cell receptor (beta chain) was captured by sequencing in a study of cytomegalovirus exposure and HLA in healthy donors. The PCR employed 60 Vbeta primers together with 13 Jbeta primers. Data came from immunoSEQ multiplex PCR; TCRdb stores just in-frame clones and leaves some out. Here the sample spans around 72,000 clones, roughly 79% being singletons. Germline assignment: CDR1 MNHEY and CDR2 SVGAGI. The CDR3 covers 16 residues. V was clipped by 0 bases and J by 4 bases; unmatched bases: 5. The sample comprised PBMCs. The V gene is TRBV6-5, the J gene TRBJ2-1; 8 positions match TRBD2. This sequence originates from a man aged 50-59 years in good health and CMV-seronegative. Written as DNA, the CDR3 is TGTGCCAGCAGTTACTCCATCGGGGGGGGTTACAATGAGCAGTTCTTC. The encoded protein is CASSYSIGGGYNEQFF.